This T cell receptor (beta chain) was sequenced during a study of cytomegalovirus exposure and HLA in healthy donors (dated by TCRdb to 2017 to 2019). In terms of the full investigation: According to an earlier analysis of around 600 of the donors, about 170 million T cells yielded 117 million unique TCR beta sequences and about 280 Gb of sequence data. In an earlier analysis of 587 of the donors, high-throughput TCR beta sequencing was used to judge whether each TCR beta V gene segment behaved as functional or pseudogenic. Typing coverage differed by locus: A, B, C, DRB1 and DQB1 were typed in roughly 620-630 donors, DQA1 in 500 to 550, DPA1 in 606, and DPB1 in 400 to 490. To predict cytomegalovirus infection status, the study combined high-throughput TCR immunosequencing, statistical association of individual TCRs with disease status, and machine learning. The aim of the study was to test whether cataloging public T cell receptors could identify signatures of past pathogen exposure. HLA typing included class I and class II loci at four-digit resolution. Donor age, sex, ethnicity and CMV serostatus were compiled alongside the repertoire data. A later analysis re-examined previously published TCR beta repertoires from more than 650 donors and added high-resolution HLA genotyping to investigate patterns of TCR occurrence. An early release that covered 640 HLA-typed donors contained approximately 290 gigabases of sequencing data and about 84 million unique TCR sequences. The T cell repertoires of several hundred subjects were profiled by immunosequencing and related to cytomegalovirus serostatus. A separate validation cohort of 100 to 150 different subjects was used in addition to the roughly 620-subject first cohort. Roughly 5 DR-DQ haplotypes were handled as single units for association and clustering, since linkage in the cohort was strong. Of the 300 to 450 genotyped donors, 80% to 90% were placed in the genetic ancestry cluster associated with self-reported Caucasian donors. A later genetic analysis used genome-wide SNP genotypes for 398 of the 666 donors, treating that subset as a discovery cohort. In the later analysis, no new phenotypic data were used to find candidate immune exposures; instead, reliance was placed on TCR beta sequences and their occurrence across donors. On average, roughly 240,000 unique TCR beta nucleotide sequences were sequenced per donor among a few hundred genotyped donors of the cohort, with roughly 18% of those sequences being non-productive. Every discovery cohort repertoire had been produced on one sequencing platform.

From the cysteine up to the phenylalanine, the CDR3 has a length of 13 residues. The kept DNA is CDR3 alone, 39 bases in frame from the first base. Trimming at the junction amounts to 6 bases on V and 0 bases on J, and the germline ends lie 8 bases apart. From the germline V gene, CDR1 is MDHEN and CDR2 is SYDVKM. A remark on this clone: No cognate antigen has been identified for it. The sample holds no much larger clone one base away, and base qualities are not on file.

Receptors were amplified or captured by the immunoSEQ multiplex PCR assay. For the multiplex PCR, a mixture combining 60 forward primers for TCR Vbeta segments and 13 reverse primers for TCR Jbeta segments was used. The CDR3 region of rearranged TCR beta genes was amplified from genomic DNA by a multiplex PCR assay. The Illumina HiSeq System was used to sequence the amplified TCR beta libraries as 87-base-pair reads. Regarding the original processing steps: In a later analysis, approximately 74 million unique TCR beta chains were counted across the 500 to 850 repertoires, and roughly 11 million of these chains were shared by at least two donors. To remove PCR and sequencing errors, raw reads were error-corrected and collapsed into unique sequences using a nearest-neighbor algorithm that merged closely related sequences. To assign V, D and J gene segments, CDR3 sequences were aligned to IMGT reference sequences. For a sequence to be retained, at least a six-nucleotide match to both a V gene segment and a J gene segment was required. Rearrangements were called productive when the CDR3 lacked stop codons and stayed in frame with V and J; all others were non-productive. CDR3 was defined by IMGT convention, running from the second conserved V-encoded cysteine to the conserved J-encoded phenylalanine. In an earlier analysis of around 640 of the donors, sequences lacking an unambiguous match to a single V gene segment were excluded. An earlier analysis of under 750 of the donors called V segments functional above 56.7% productive rearrangements and segregating when the between-donor standard deviation exceeded 5%. To diagnose cytomegalovirus status from the catalog of TCR beta chain sequences, a statistical classification framework was built. In a later analysis, V and J genes were assigned by comparing TCR nucleotide sequences against IMGT/GENE-DB human TR gene sequences. The TCRdist pipeline was used in a later analysis to assign CDR3 sequences and most-parsimonious VDJ recombination scenarios. In a later analysis, every TCR beta chain was defined by the combination of its CDR3 amino acid sequence and its V-gene family, and reads without a unique V-gene family were dropped. As a way to deal with suspected cross-contamination and a sequencing artifact, a later analysis dropped under 600 nucleotide sequences that were highly shared and had low generation probability. In a later analysis, a clonal expansion index was calculated for each public chain from normalized within-repertoire ranks of inferred template counts. In a later analysis, generation probabilities were computed with a VDJ recombination model fitted to out-of-frame rearrangements, and the resulting probabilities were checked against IGoR. In a later analysis, hypergeometric tests were used to score TCR-TCR, TCR-HLA and TCR-CMV co-occurrence, with a repertoire-size bias correction applied to TCR pairs. In a later analysis, false discovery rates were estimated by permuting HLA or CMV assignments 20 times. In a later analysis, co-occurring TCRs were grouped using DBSCAN, with TCRdist sequence similarity added in when clustering inside HLA-allele-positive subsets. For co-occurrence clustering, repertoires with fewer than 30,000 or more than 120,000 public chains were excluded, along with roughly 5 repertoires with anomalous nucleotide sharing. Drawn from immuneACCESS, this table holds only the in-frame rearrangements with V and J called that TCRdb kept. Clones are partly lost; checked studies trace under half to an unresolved V gene and leave the rest unexplained. That table furnishes V, J and clone size, whereas the DNA furnished D and trimming. The sample table contains 180,000 or so clones; only one count was recorded for 60% to 85% of them. Clones ranked in the top ten supply about 2.7% of the sample.

General study outcomes and caveats: A cluster of highly shared sequence variants was judged likely to represent a technical artifact of the sequencing pipeline. V-gene and J-gene trimming of TCR beta chains was associated with a missense DCLRE1C variant in a later genetic analysis, and the association was replicated in an independent cohort. Compared with equally common non-associated chains, HLA-associated TCR beta chains in a later analysis were more clonally expanded and had lower generation probabilities. Most CMV-associated TCR beta chains appeared to be HLA-restricted in a later analysis, and the HLA associations seemed to be driven largely by CMV exposure. Broadly in line with IMGT annotations, most TCR beta V segments showed up in productive rearrangements about 90% or about 30% of the time in an earlier analysis of about 500 of the donors. Immune exposure information for the cohort was limited to CMV serostatus. HLA typing was unavailable for some donors at each locus, so association tests used only the typed subset. Correlated functional status among segregating V segments might be attributable to linkage disequilibrium, but an unknown experimental factor could not be ruled out. Assigning TCR associations to individual alleles was difficult when HLA alleles, especially DR and DQ, strongly co-occurred. According to the authors, the approach could potentially be generalized to other disease states and immunological phenotypes. Roughly uniform sequencing depth across donors was assumed in presence/absence analyses, although this assumption may not hold. According to a later analysis, TCR association rates differed among HLA loci, with DRB1 alleles showing the most associated TCRs and HLA-C alleles showing the fewest. In the study, roughly 160 TCR beta chains were listed as associated with cytomegalovirus. A few of the identified cytomegalovirus-associated TCR beta chains were confirmed in vitro to be specific for cytomegalovirus antigens. Compared with the 666-donor mean, donors in an Asian-associated ancestry cluster had fewer N-insertions in productive TCRs, according to a later genetic analysis. This cohort had only TCR beta chains sequenced, and the lack of alpha or paired-chain data limited which features could be detected. A further reported finding was that TCR beta sequences accurately predicted the HLA-A and HLA-B alleles for most subjects in the first cohort. According to a later analysis, parvovirus B19, influenza, CMV and Epstein-Barr virus appeared linked to several top co-occurrence clusters. Specific HLA alleles were associated with 16,951 TCR beta sequences at a false discovery rate of 0.05 in a later analysis. Across donors, most TCR sequences were observed very rarely, whereas some public TCRs were present in many individuals. Over 15 rarely observed V segments, including chromosome 9 orphons, were excluded from the earlier analysis of about 500 of the donors because counts were too low. The classifier was reported to diagnose cytomegalovirus status with high specificity and sensitivity in both the original cohort and the validation cohort. The 87-base-pair reads could not distinguish some IMGT-functional V segments, including TRBV6-2 and TRBV6-3, so those segments were excluded.

The cohort was made up of 500 to 800 healthy bone marrow donors. All cohort members were sampled while nominally healthy, although unrecorded immune exposures were likely present. The donor tested CMV seronegative and was one of the 352 seronegative cohort members. A peripheral blood sample was collected from each donor, and TCR beta sequencing was performed on peripheral blood mononuclear cells. Genomic DNA was extracted from the blood cell samples with the Qiagen DNeasy Blood Extraction Kit. The receptor's source is a male donor in good health and CMV-seronegative. Sequenced material: PBMCs. The rearrangement joined TRBV28 to TRBJ1-2; TRBD1 is a weak D gene call, 5 bases matching. CDR3 region: CASSPTANYGYTF. The DNA sequence is as follows: TGTGCCAGCAGCCCGACAGCTAACTATGGCTACACCTTC.